The T cell receptor (beta chain) under discussion was sequenced for a study of beta chain features in type 1 diabetes. This clone was counted a few times. What it binds is unknown. Study-wide findings and caveats: Among all four CD4+ subsets, Type 1 diabetes patients had TCRB CDR3s that were moderately but significantly shorter.

Isolated RNA was reverse transcribed in full, so expressed TCRB transcripts were sequenced. Assay used: immunoSEQ multiplex PCR; TCRdb lists only in-frame clones, some missing. The sample yields 140,000 to 150,000 clones, 10% to 15% seen once. Sequences were obtained from central memory CD4+ T cells from blood. The clonotype originates from a man younger than 35 with type 1 diabetes.

CDR3 DNA: TGTGCCTGGAGTGTGAGGGGGGCCTATGACGAGCAGTACTTC. As protein: CAWSVRGAYDEQYF. The chain couples TRBV30 to TRBJ2-7; TRBD1 or TRBD2 may be the D gene (6 bases each). Trimming left V 0 bases short and J 5 bases short, with 14 bases between. Germline V CDR1 and CDR2: GTSNPN, SVGIG (reference sequence). The CDR3 consists of 14 residues.